A selection of T cell receptor beta chains follows, all from one sample in a study of response to subunit inactivated influenza vaccine. TCRdb passed the RT-PCR reads through MiXCR, listing each CDR3 protein once. The table shows hundreds of thousands of distinct CDR3 sequences, with approximately 15% occurring only once. This specimen consisted of PBMCs from blood, obtained 14 to 15 days before vaccination. The receptors here all came from a man aged 45-60 years who received an inactivated influenza vaccine. Each CDR3 is given with its conserved first and last residue. A D gene is named only where the DNA matches it firmly. Size tells how often a clone was seen (once, few, many) or the class of an expanded clone, and some rows leave it out.

clone_size: .
d_call: TRBD1
v_call: TRBV4-2
j_call: TRBJ1-2
cdr3_nt: TGTGCCAGCAGCCAAACCGTCTCGAAGGACAGGGGTAGCTACACCTTC
cdr3_aa: CASSQTVSKDRGSYTF

clone_size: many
d_call: TRBD1
v_call: TRBV2
j_call: TRBJ2-3
cdr3_nt: TGTGCCAGCAAATCGACAGGGCTCTCTCGCACAGATACGCAGTATTTT
cdr3_aa: CASKSTGLSRTDTQYF

clone_size: many
d_call: TRBD1
v_call: TRBV5-1
j_call: TRBJ1-1
cdr3_nt: TGCGCCAGCAGCCAGGGACAGGGGTGGACTGAAGCTTTCTTT
cdr3_aa: CASSQGQGWTEAFF

clone_size: few
d_call: .
v_call: TRBV9
j_call: TRBJ2-1
cdr3_nt: TGTGCCAGCAGCGCGGGGTCAATTTACAATGAGCAGTTCTTC
cdr3_aa: CASSAGSIYNEQFF

clone_size: few
d_call: TRBD2
v_call: TRBV29-1
j_call: TRBJ2-1
cdr3_nt: TGCAGCGTTGTTTTCGGGGGGGCATGGAATGAGCAGTTCTTC
cdr3_aa: CSVVFGGAWNEQFF

clone_size: once
d_call: .
v_call: TRBV7-6
j_call: TRBJ2-3
cdr3_nt: TGTGCCAGCAGCTGGCGGGGAGACACAGATACGCAGTATTTT
cdr3_aa: CASSWRGDTDTQYF

clone_size: few
d_call: TRBD2
v_call: TRBV25-1
j_call: TRBJ2-5
cdr3_nt: TGTGCCAGCAGTGAATTGGGCGGGAGGACCCAGTACTTC
cdr3_aa: CASSELGGRTQYF

clone_size: .
d_call: TRBD2
v_call: TRBV20-1
j_call: TRBJ2-2
cdr3_nt: TGCAGTGCGGCGATCCTGGGGACTAGTTACGGCGGGGAGCTGTTTTTT
cdr3_aa: CSAAILGTSYGGELFF

clone_size: few
d_call: .
v_call: TRBV11-2
j_call: TRBJ1-1
cdr3_nt: TGTGCCAGCAGCTTAGTTACGGGGGTGAACACTGAAGCTTTCTTT
cdr3_aa: CASSLVTGVNTEAFF

clone_size: few
d_call: TRBD2
v_call: TRBV5-1
j_call: TRBJ2-5
cdr3_nt: TGCGCCAGCAGCGAAGGCGGGAGGGAGGAGACCCAGTACTTC
cdr3_aa: CASSEGGREETQYF

clone_size: many
d_call: TRBD2
v_call: TRBV20-1
j_call: TRBJ2-7
cdr3_nt: TGCAGTGCTAGCGGTCTAGCGGGATCCCTGGAGCAGTACTTC
cdr3_aa: CSASGLAGSLEQYF

clone_size: .
d_call: TRBD1
v_call: TRBV5-1
j_call: TRBJ2-4
cdr3_nt: TGCGCCAGCAGCTTGGGGGGACAGGGGACCTTTAAAAACATTCAGTACTTC
cdr3_aa: CASSLGGQGTFKNIQYF

clone_size: few
d_call: TRBD1
v_call: TRBV28
j_call: TRBJ2-7
cdr3_nt: TGTGCCAGCACCTCCCAGGGGGACAAGGTTTTTTACGAGCAGTACTTC
cdr3_aa: CASTSQGDKVFYEQYF

clone_size: few
d_call: .
v_call: TRBV6-1
j_call: TRBJ1-1
cdr3_nt: TGTGCCAGCAGTATAGCCGGGACAATGAACACTGAAGCTTTCTTT
cdr3_aa: CASSIAGTMNTEAFF

clone_size: .
d_call: .
v_call: TRBV10-3
j_call: TRBJ1-3
cdr3_nt: TGTGCCATCATGCAGGGGAACTCGGGAAACACCATATATTTT
cdr3_aa: CAIMQGNSGNTIYF

clone_size: .
d_call: TRBD1
v_call: TRBV5-1
j_call: TRBJ2-1
cdr3_nt: TGCGCCAGCAGCCCGGGGACAGGGGGCAAGAATGAGCAGTTCTTC
cdr3_aa: CASSPGTGGKNEQFF

clone_size: many
d_call: .
v_call: TRBV5-1
j_call: TRBJ2-7
cdr3_nt: TGCGCCAGCAGCTGGGACATTCTCTACGAGCAGTACTTC
cdr3_aa: CASSWDILYEQYF

clone_size: many
d_call: .
v_call: TRBV7-8
j_call: TRBJ2-7
cdr3_nt: TGTGCCAGCAGCTTAGCGGAGAGCCATTCGTACGAGCAGTACTTC
cdr3_aa: CASSLAESHSYEQYF

clone_size: few
d_call: .
v_call: TRBV4-3
j_call: TRBJ2-7
cdr3_nt: TGCGCCAGCAGCCAAGTAGCAGCCTCTGAGGACTACGAGCAGTACTTC
cdr3_aa: CASSQVAASEDYEQYF